A selection of T cell receptor beta chains follows, all from one sample in a study of shared clonotypes between healthy human individuals. Assay used: immunoSEQ multiplex PCR; TCRdb lists only in-frame clones, some missing. Here the sample spans under 600,000 clones, 98% being singletons. Specimen: naive CD8+ T cells sorted from blood. The receptors originated from a man aged 25 to 45 in good health. CDR3s include the opening cysteine and the closing phenylalanine or tryptophan. Fields, in order: J gene, CDR3 length, D gene, V gene, CDR3 DNA, CDR3 protein. A D gene is named only where the DNA matches it firmly.

J gene: TRBJ2-3
CDR3 length: 15
D gene: NA
V gene: TRBV30
CDR3 DNA: TGTGCCTGGAGCCCCCCTAGTATGAGCACAGATACGCAGTATTTT
CDR3 protein: CAWSPPSMSTDTQYF

J gene: TRBJ2-4
CDR3 length: 16
D gene: NA
V gene: TRBV4-3
CDR3 DNA: TGCGCCAGCAGCCAAGATCGGCACACAGCCAAAAACATTCAGTACTTC
CDR3 protein: CASSQDRHTAKNIQYF

J gene: TRBJ2-1
CDR3 length: 16
D gene: NA
V gene: TRBV7-9
CDR3 DNA: TGTGCCAGCAGCTTTCCGACAGGTAGGGTTGACAATGAGCAGTTCTTC
CDR3 protein: CASSFPTGRVDNEQFF

J gene: TRBJ2-7
CDR3 length: 15
D gene: NA
V gene: TRBV6-5
CDR3 DNA: TGTGCCAGCAGTACTTACAGGGTCATTACCTACGAGCAGTACTTC
CDR3 protein: CASSTYRVITYEQYF

J gene: TRBJ2-3
CDR3 length: 13
D gene: NA
V gene: TRBV6-5
CDR3 DNA: TGTGCCAGCAGTTACGACAGCACAGATACGCAGTATTTT
CDR3 protein: CASSYDSTDTQYF

J gene: TRBJ1-2
CDR3 length: 14
D gene: NA
V gene: TRBV6-5
CDR3 DNA: TGTGCCAGCAGTTACTCGATAGATATCTATGGCTACACCTTC
CDR3 protein: CASSYSIDIYGYTF

J gene: TRBJ2-3
CDR3 length: 16
D gene: TRBD2
V gene: TRBV10-2
CDR3 DNA: TGCGCCAGCAGGGAGGGACTAGCGCCCGATTTAGATACGCAGTATTTT
CDR3 protein: CASREGLAPDLDTQYF

J gene: TRBJ1-4
CDR3 length: 16
D gene: TRBD1
V gene: TRBV2
CDR3 DNA: TGTGCCAGCAGACTTGGGACAGGGGGCCCTAATGAAAAACTGTTTTTT
CDR3 protein: CASRLGTGGPNEKLFF

J gene: TRBJ2-3
CDR3 length: 19
D gene: TRBD2
V gene: TRBV11-2
CDR3 DNA: TGTGCCAGCAGCCGCTATTTTAGCGGACTAGCGGGAGGGCGGGATACGCAGTATTTT
CDR3 protein: CASSRYFSGLAGGRDTQYF

J gene: TRBJ1-2
CDR3 length: 14
D gene: NA
V gene: TRBV7-9
CDR3 DNA: TGTGCCAGCAGGACCGGTGAAGAAGATTATGGCTACACCTTC
CDR3 protein: CASRTGEEDYGYTF

J gene: TRBJ2-7
CDR3 length: 16
D gene: TRBD2
V gene: TRBV7-2
CDR3 DNA: TGTGCCAGCAGCTACCCTAGCGGCAGAGGGTCCTACGAGCAGTACTTC
CDR3 protein: CASSYPSGRGSYEQYF

J gene: TRBJ1-1
CDR3 length: 12
D gene: TRBD1
V gene: TRBV28
CDR3 DNA: TGTGCCAGCAGTGACAGGGGAACTGAAGCTTTCTTT
CDR3 protein: CASSDRGTEAFF

J gene: TRBJ2-1
CDR3 length: 17
D gene: NA
V gene: TRBV10-3
CDR3 DNA: TGTGCCATCAGGGAGCCCCGGGTCGAACAGAGTGTCAATGAGCAGTTCTTC
CDR3 protein: CAIREPRVEQSVNEQFF

J gene: TRBJ1-5
CDR3 length: 16
D gene: NA
V gene: TRBV15
CDR3 DNA: TGTGCCACCAGCAGCCTCCGGGCAGGAGTCAATCAGCCCCAGCATTTT
CDR3 protein: CATSSLRAGVNQPQHF

J gene: TRBJ1-2
CDR3 length: 14
D gene: NA
V gene: TRBV7-9
CDR3 DNA: TGTGCCAGCAGCTTAGCGGTAGAAAAGGGTGGCTACACCTTC
CDR3 protein: CASSLAVEKGGYTF

J gene: TRBJ2-7
CDR3 length: 11
D gene: NA
V gene: TRBV7-9
CDR3 DNA: TGTGCCAGCAGCTTTCGGGACGAGCAGTACTTC
CDR3 protein: CASSFRDEQYF

J gene: TRBJ2-3
CDR3 length: 15
D gene: NA
V gene: TRBV7-3
CDR3 DNA: TGTGCCAGCAGCCCCGACCCATTTAGCACAGATACGCAGTATTTT
CDR3 protein: CASSPDPFSTDTQYF

J gene: TRBJ2-2
CDR3 length: 15
D gene: NA
V gene: TRBV28
CDR3 DNA: TGTGCCAGCATACCCCAGGGGCTTAGCACCGGGGAGCTGTTTTTT
CDR3 protein: CASIPQGLSTGELFF